A selection of T cell receptor beta chains follows, all from one sample in a study of Graves' ophthalmopathy and Graves' hyperthyroidism. A single record per CDR3 protein comes from TCRdb applying MiXCR to the multiplex PCR reads. This table holds hundreds of thousands of distinct CDR3 sequences, 35% to 50% found once. The sequencing input was peripheral blood. The receptors stem from an adult man with Graves' ophthalmopathy. Each CDR3 is given with its conserved first and last residue. A D gene is named only where the DNA matches it firmly. The size field is filled for only some rows; it gives once, few, many or a size class.

CDR3aa: CASKDILMNTEAFF; CDR3nt: TGCGCCAGCAAGGACATTCTAATGAACACTGAAGCTTTCTTT; abundance: many; d_gene: .; j_gene: TRBJ1-1; len: 14; v_gene: TRBV5-1
CDR3aa: CASRLQAGGPHEQYF; CDR3nt: TGTGCCAGCAGATTACAGGCGGGAGGGCCACACGAGCAGTACTTC; abundance: .; d_gene: TRBD2; j_gene: TRBJ2-7; len: 15; v_gene: TRBV7-2
CDR3aa: CASRSNRGYEQYF; CDR3nt: TGCGCCAGCAGAAGCAACAGGGGTTACGAGCAGTACTTC; abundance: .; d_gene: TRBD1; j_gene: TRBJ2-7; len: 13; v_gene: TRBV10-2
CDR3aa: CASSLGRGKGLAVNTGELFF; CDR3nt: TGCGCCAGCAGCTTGGGACGGGGGAAAGGGCTAGCGGTAAACACCGGGGAGCTGTTTTTT; abundance: .; d_gene: TRBD2; j_gene: TRBJ2-2; len: 20; v_gene: TRBV5-1
CDR3aa: CASSLVYTGDVETQYF; CDR3nt: TGTGCCAGCAGCTTGGTGTATACAGGGGACGTGGAGACCCAGTACTTC; abundance: .; d_gene: TRBD1; j_gene: TRBJ2-5; len: 16; v_gene: TRBV7-9
CDR3aa: CASRVDGPEGQYF; CDR3nt: TGTGCCAGCAGAGTCGACGGGCCGGAGGGCCAGTACTTC; abundance: .; d_gene: .; j_gene: TRBJ2-5; len: 13; v_gene: TRBV2
CDR3aa: CSARPGQGVEAFF; CDR3nt: TGCAGTGCTAGACCGGGACAGGGAGTTGAAGCTTTCTTT; abundance: .; d_gene: TRBD1; j_gene: TRBJ1-1; len: 13; v_gene: TRBV20-1
CDR3aa: CSARVWGARTGELFF; CDR3nt: TGCAGTGCTAGAGTATGGGGGGCTAGGACCGGGGAGCTGTTTTTT; abundance: .; d_gene: .; j_gene: TRBJ2-2; len: 15; v_gene: TRBV20-1
CDR3aa: CASSLYGRDNYGHTF; CDR3nt: TGTGCCAGCAGTTTATATGGCAGGGACAACTATGGCCACACCTTC; abundance: .; d_gene: .; j_gene: TRBJ1-2; len: 15; v_gene: TRBV11-2
CDR3aa: CSATGQGVGYGYTF; CDR3nt: TGCAGCGCCACGGGACAGGGGGTCGGCTATGGCTACACCTTC; abundance: many; d_gene: TRBD1; j_gene: TRBJ1-2; len: 14; v_gene: TRBV29-1
CDR3aa: CSADYLTGGYGYTF; CDR3nt: TGCAGTGCGGATTATTTGACAGGGGGCTATGGCTACACCTTC; abundance: .; d_gene: TRBD1; j_gene: TRBJ1-2; len: 14; v_gene: TRBV20-1
CDR3aa: CASSRSSGEQYF; CDR3nt: TGTGCCAGCAGTCGCTCTAGCGGAGAGCAGTACTTC; abundance: many; d_gene: TRBD2; j_gene: TRBJ2-7; len: 12; v_gene: TRBV6-2/TRBV6-3
CDR3aa: CASSQAGRTNYGYTF; CDR3nt: TGTGCCAGCAGCCAGGCAGGGCGTACTAACTATGGCTACACCTTC; abundance: .; d_gene: .; j_gene: TRBJ1-2; len: 15; v_gene: TRBV9
CDR3aa: CSVDIGTAGNTF; CDR3nt: TGCAGCGTTGACATCGGGACGGCTGGAAACACCTTC; abundance: .; d_gene: .; j_gene: TRBJ1-2; len: 12; v_gene: TRBV29-1
CDR3aa: CAIEDRENTEAFF; CDR3nt: TGTGCCATCGAAGACAGGGAGAACACTGAAGCTTTCTTT; abundance: .; d_gene: TRBD1; j_gene: TRBJ1-1; len: 13; v_gene: TRBV6-1
CDR3aa: CSSYTTGEDTEAFF; CDR3nt: TGCAGCAGTTACACGACAGGGGAGGACACTGAAGCTTTCTTT; abundance: .; d_gene: TRBD1; j_gene: TRBJ1-1; len: 14; v_gene: TRBV29-1
CDR3aa: CATSSYGVNSYEQYF; CDR3nt: TGTGCCACCAGCAGCTACGGAGTGAACAGCTACGAGCAGTACTTC; abundance: .; d_gene: .; j_gene: TRBJ2-7; len: 15; v_gene: TRBV15
CDR3aa: CASSFWTSGTQYF; CDR3nt: TGTGCCAGCAGCTTCTGGACTAGCGGGACCCAGTACTTC; abundance: .; d_gene: TRBD2; j_gene: TRBJ2-5; len: 13; v_gene: TRBV7-9
CDR3aa: CASSPPGGGFHEQYF; CDR3nt: TGTGCCAGCAGTCCACCCGGTGGAGGGTTCCACGAGCAGTACTTC; abundance: once; d_gene: .; j_gene: TRBJ2-7; len: 15; v_gene: TRBV10-3
CDR3aa: CASSMGHSGTNEKLFF; CDR3nt: TGTGCCAGCAGCATGGGACACTCGGGGACTAATGAAAAACTGTTTTTT; abundance: .; d_gene: .; j_gene: TRBJ1-4; len: 16; v_gene: TRBV7-8
CDR3aa: CATSNSNPPGQETFHLSGANVLTF; CDR3nt: TGTGCCACCAGCAACTCCAATCCCCCGGGACAGGAGACATTCCACCTTTCTGGGGCCAACGTCCTGACTTTC; abundance: few; d_gene: TRBD1; j_gene: TRBJ2-6; len: 24; v_gene: TRBV15
CDR3aa: CASRERPSSYEQYF; CDR3nt: TGTGCCAGCAGGGAACGGCCGAGCTCCTACGAGCAGTACTTC; abundance: .; d_gene: .; j_gene: TRBJ2-7; len: 14; v_gene: TRBV6-2/TRBV6-3
CDR3aa: CATSDEGPDRGYPGELFF; CDR3nt: TGTGCCACCAGTGATGAAGGGCCGGACAGGGGATACCCCGGGGAGCTGTTTTTT; abundance: .; d_gene: TRBD1; j_gene: TRBJ2-2; len: 18; v_gene: TRBV24-1
CDR3aa: CASSSGTLNNSPLHF; CDR3nt: TGTGCCAGCAGTTCTGGGACGCTGAATAATTCACCCCTCCACTTT; abundance: .; d_gene: .; j_gene: TRBJ1-6; len: 15; v_gene: TRBV25-1
CDR3aa: CSVMAVRSTDTQYF; CDR3nt: TGCAGCGTTATGGCCGTCCGAAGCACAGATACGCAGTATTTT; abundance: few; d_gene: .; j_gene: TRBJ2-3; len: 14; v_gene: TRBV29-1
CDR3aa: CASSEARGDKNIQYF; CDR3nt: TGTGCCAGCAGTGAAGCGCGGGGTGACAAAAACATTCAGTACTTC; abundance: .; d_gene: .; j_gene: TRBJ2-4; len: 15; v_gene: TRBV2
CDR3aa: CASSFGAASQETQYF; CDR3nt: TGTGCCAGCAGTTTCGGAGCGGCCTCCCAAGAGACCCAGTACTTC; abundance: few; d_gene: .; j_gene: TRBJ2-5; len: 15; v_gene: TRBV2
CDR3aa: CASSYSYRDQETQYF; CDR3nt: TGTGCCAGCAGTTACTCTTACAGGGACCAAGAGACCCAGTACTTC; abundance: .; d_gene: .; j_gene: TRBJ2-5; len: 15; v_gene: TRBV2
CDR3aa: CAIFAGSSGNTIYF; CDR3nt: TGTGCCATCTTTGCGGGGAGCTCTGGAAACACCATATATTTT; abundance: .; d_gene: .; j_gene: TRBJ1-3; len: 14; v_gene: TRBV10-3